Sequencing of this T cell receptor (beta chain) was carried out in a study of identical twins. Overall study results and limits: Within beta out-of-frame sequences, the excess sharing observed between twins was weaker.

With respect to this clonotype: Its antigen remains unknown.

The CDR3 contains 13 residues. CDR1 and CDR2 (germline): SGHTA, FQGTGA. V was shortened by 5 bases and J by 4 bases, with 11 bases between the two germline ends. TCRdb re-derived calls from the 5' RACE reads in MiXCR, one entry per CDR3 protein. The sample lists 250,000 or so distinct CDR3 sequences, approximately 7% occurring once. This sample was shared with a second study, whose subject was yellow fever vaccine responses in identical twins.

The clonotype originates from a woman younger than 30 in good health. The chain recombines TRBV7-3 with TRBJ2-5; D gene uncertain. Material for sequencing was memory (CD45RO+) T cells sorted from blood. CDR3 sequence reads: CASSRALGETQYF. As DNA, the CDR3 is TGTGCCAGCAGCCGGGCCCTGGGAGAGACCCAGTACTTC.